The rows below give T cell receptor beta chains drawn from one sample of a study of cytomegalovirus exposure and HLA in healthy donors. This table comes from immunoSEQ multiplex PCR, and its TCRdb copy is limited to in-frame clones, with some not included. Among 200,000 or so clones, 75% to 90% were seen once, and the ten largest hold roughly 7%. The sample comprised PBMCs. Receptors were obtained from a man between 18 and 35 years old in good health and CMV-seropositive. CDR3s include the opening cysteine and the closing phenylalanine or tryptophan. A D gene is named only where the DNA matches it firmly. Only some rows state a clone size, as once, few, many or a class for expanded clones.

clone_size d_call j_call v_call cdr3_nt cdr3_aa
few TRBD1 TRBJ2-1 TRBV5-1 TGCGCCAGCAGCCCAACTGGACAGGAGTACAATGAGCAGTTCTTC CASSPTGQEYNEQFF
- TRBD1 TRBJ2-1 TRBV9 TGTGCCAGCAGCGTAGGAGGGACAGGGATTTTAAATGAGCAGTTCTTC CASSVGGTGILNEQFF
- - TRBJ2-5 TRBV30 TGTGCCTGTCCCCAGGGTGATTCGACCCAGTACTTC CACPQGDSTQYF
- - TRBJ2-7 TRBV28 TGTGCCAGCAGTTTGCCAAAGCGAGAGGCTCACTACGAGCAGTACTTC CASSLPKREAHYEQYF
- TRBD1 TRBJ2-2 TRBV30 TGTGCCTGGAGTGTTCTCCGGGACAGACCACATACGAACACCGGGGAGCTGTTTTTT CAWSVLRDRPHTNTGELFF
once TRBD1 TRBJ1-2 TRBV5-1 TGCGCCAGCAGCTTGGACCCGGGGACAGCCTATGGCTACACCTTC CASSLDPGTAYGYTF
- - TRBJ1-6 TRBV27 TGTGCCAGCAGTTTATCAGAGACCAGGGGACCCCTCCACTTT CASSLSETRGPLHF
- TRBD1 TRBJ2-1 TRBV6-4 TGTGCCAGCAGTGCCTTCGGACAGGCGAGCTCCTACAATGAGCAGTTCTTC CASSAFGQASSYNEQFF
once TRBD1 TRBJ1-5 TRBV4-3 TGCGCCAGCAGCCATAGCACAGGGGGGAATCAGCCCCAGCATTTT CASSHSTGGNQPQHF
- TRBD1 TRBJ1-1 TRBV5-6 TGTGCCAGCAGCTTTAGACAGGGAACAGGAGAAGCTTTCTTT CASSFRQGTGEAFF
- TRBD2 TRBJ2-1 TRBV11-2 TGTGCCAGCAGCTTAGCCAGGACTAGCGGAGGCAATGAGCAGTTCTTC CASSLARTSGGNEQFF
- - TRBJ2-5 TRBV6-5 TGTGCCAGCAGTTACTCGATCAGACAAGAGACCCAGTACTTC CASSYSIRQETQYF
once - TRBJ2-7 TRBV2 TGTGCCAGCAGTGACTTTATCAGGGGCGAGCAGTACTTC CASSDFIRGEQYF
once - TRBJ2-7 TRBV27 TGTGCCAGCAGTCAACAGGGACCCTCCTACGAGCAGTACTTC CASSQQGPSYEQYF
- - TRBJ2-1 TRBV9 TGTGCCAGCAGCGCCGAGGGTGAGCAGTTCTTC CASSAEGEQFF
- - TRBJ2-5 TRBV28 TGTGCCAGCAGTTTACCGGGATATGAGACCCAGTACTTC CASSLPGYETQYF
once TRBD1 TRBJ2-7 TRBV7-9 TGTGCCAGCACCACCCCCGGGACAGGTCTTGACGAGCAGTACTTC CASTTPGTGLDEQYF
- TRBD2 TRBJ2-7 TRBV5-1 TGCGCCAGCAGTTGGGCCTCGGGGGGACACGAGCAGTACTTC CASSWASGGHEQYF
- - TRBJ2-1 TRBV14 TGTGCCAGCAGCCAAGTCGGGGGATTCGATGAGCAGTTCTTC CASSQVGGFDEQFF
- TRBD1 TRBJ1-1 TRBV5-1 TGCGCCAGCAGCTCCCCCGGGACAGGAAACTTGAACACTGAAGCTTTCTTT CASSSPGTGNLNTEAFF
- TRBD1 TRBJ2-2 TRBV6-1 TGTGCCAGCAGTGTCTTCCTAGGACAGGAATATACCGGGGAGCTGTTTTTT CASSVFLGQEYTGELFF
few - TRBJ1-2 TRBV30 TGTGCCTGGAGTGTCGGCGCGGGGGCTAACTATGGCTACACCTTC CAWSVGAGANYGYTF
- - TRBJ1-1 TRBV28 TGTGCCAGCAGTTGGTGGGGCACGAACACTGAAGCTTTCTTT CASSWWGTNTEAFF
- TRBD2 TRBJ2-2 TRBV27 TGTGCCAGCACCTCCGCTAGCGGCGCGAACACCGGGGAGCTGTTTTTT CASTSASGANTGELFF
- TRBD2 TRBJ2-7 TRBV6-1 TGTGCCAGCAGCGAATTAGCGGGAGAAAAAACCGAGCAGTACTTC CASSELAGEKTEQYF
- TRBD2 TRBJ2-7 TRBV14 TGTGCCAGCAGCCTGGGGACTAGTCAATACTACGAGCAGTACTTC CASSLGTSQYYEQYF
- TRBD2 TRBJ2-1 TRBV30 TGTGCCTGGGCGGGGGACGCGGAGCAGTTCTTC CAWAGDAEQFF
few - TRBJ2-1 TRBV12-5 TGTGCTAGTGGTTTCAACAATGAGCAGTTCTTC CASGFNNEQFF
few TRBD1 TRBJ1-2 TRBV28 TGTGCCAGCTCACGGACAGGGGGCCACTATGGCTACACCTTC CASSRTGGHYGYTF
- - TRBJ1-2 TRBV5-8 TGTGCCAGCAGCTGGGAGGATTACAACTATGGCTACACCTTC CASSWEDYNYGYTF
- - TRBJ2-5 TRBV5-4 TGTGCCAGCAGCTTAAACCGGGAGCAAGAGACCCAGTACTTC CASSLNREQETQYF
- TRBD2 TRBJ2-3 TRBV25-1 TGTGCCAGCGGTTTAGCGGGAAGCACAGATACGCAGTATTTT CASGLAGSTDTQYF
- - TRBJ2-3 TRBV5-6 TGTGCCAGCAGCTTCCTCCTGGGCATAGATACGCAGTATTTT CASSFLLGIDTQYF
few - TRBJ2-5 TRBV4-1 TGCGCCAGCAGCCAACGGGAGACCCAGTACTTC CASSQRETQYF
few TRBD2 TRBJ2-2 TRBV7-2 TGTGCCAGCAGTCGGGGACTAGCGGGACCGAACACCGGGGAGCTGTTTTTT CASSRGLAGPNTGELFF
once TRBD1 TRBJ2-1 TRBV16 TGTGCCAGCAGCCCATTATGGACAGGGCAAGGCAATGAGCAGTTCTTC CASSPLWTGQGNEQFF
- TRBD1 TRBJ2-7 TRBV4-1 TGCGCCAGCAGCCAAGGAACAGGGGCCGTCTACGAGCAGTACTTC CASSQGTGAVYEQYF
once - TRBJ2-7 TRBV7-2 TGTGCCAGCAGCTTAGTGAGCGGATACGAGCAGTACTTC CASSLVSGYEQYF
- TRBD2 TRBJ2-2 TRBV7-2 TGTGCCAGCAGCCGGACTAGCGGGAACACCGGGGAGCTGTTTTTT CASSRTSGNTGELFF
- TRBD2 TRBJ2-1 TRBV9 TGTGCCAGCAGCGAGGGGACTAGCGGAGACAATGAGCAGTTCTTC CASSEGTSGDNEQFF
- TRBD1 TRBJ1-3 TRBV2 TGTGCCAGGACGGGACAGCCGAGCTCTGGAAACACCATATATTTT CARTGQPSSGNTIYF
few - TRBJ2-7 TRBV4-1 TGCGCCAGCAGCCAAGCATGGCGGGGGCGTAGCGAGCAGTACTTC CASSQAWRGRSEQYF
- - TRBJ2-2 TRBV6-5 TGTGCCAGCAGTTCTACAGGCGGCACCGGGGAGCTGTTTTTT CASSSTGGTGELFF
- TRBD1 TRBJ1-5 TRBV27 TGTGCCAGCAGTTTAATAGGGGCAGGGGGGACTCAGCCCCAGCATTTT CASSLIGAGGTQPQHF
- TRBD2 TRBJ2-2 TRBV11-2 TGTGCCAGCAGTTCGGGACTAGGCGGTGCCGGGGAGCTGTTTTTT CASSSGLGGAGELFF